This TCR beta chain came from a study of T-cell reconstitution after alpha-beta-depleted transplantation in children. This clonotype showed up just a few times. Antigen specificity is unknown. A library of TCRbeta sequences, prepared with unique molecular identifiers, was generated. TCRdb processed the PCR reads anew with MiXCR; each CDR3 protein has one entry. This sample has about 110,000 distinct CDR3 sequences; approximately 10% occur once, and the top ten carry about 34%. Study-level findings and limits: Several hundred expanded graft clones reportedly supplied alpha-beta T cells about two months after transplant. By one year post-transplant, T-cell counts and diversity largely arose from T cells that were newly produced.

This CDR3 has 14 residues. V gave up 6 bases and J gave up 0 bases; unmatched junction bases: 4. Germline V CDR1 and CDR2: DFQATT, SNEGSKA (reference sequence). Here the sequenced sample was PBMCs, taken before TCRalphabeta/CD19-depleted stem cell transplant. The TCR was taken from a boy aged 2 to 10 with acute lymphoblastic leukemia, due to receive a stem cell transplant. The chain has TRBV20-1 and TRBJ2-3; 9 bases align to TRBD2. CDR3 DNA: TGCAGTGCGCCGAGCGGGAGGAGCACAGATACGCAGTATTTT. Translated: CSAPSGRSTDTQYF.